The rows below give T cell receptor beta chains drawn from one sample of a study of OX40 agonist ivuxolimab in advanced cancers. Repertoires were generated with immunoSEQ multiplex PCR, while TCRdb's copy carries only in-frame clones and drops some. This table has 60,000 to 95,000 clones, 85% appearing once. The sequences come from CD4+ or CD8+ T cells sorted from blood, collected in a trial of the OX40 agonist ivuxolimab. The receptors here all came from an adult with an advanced solid tumor such as melanoma, head and neck, liver or kidney cancer. CDR3s leave out the opening cysteine and the closing phenylalanine or tryptophan. The size field is filled for only some rows; it gives once, few, many or a size class.

v_gene	len	abundance	CDR3aa
TRBV4-1	14	.	ASSPYTSGGYNEQF
TRBV29-1	10	.	SGGQGGTEAF
TRBV5-6	12	.	ASSLGGYLYEQF
TRBV28	10	once	ASKGGNQPQH
TRBV25-1	10	few	ASRAQGLGVY
TRBV11-2	15	.	ASSSGLAGAWTDTQY
TRBV28	12	.	ASSWLAGGAEQY
TRBV27	13	.	ASSYSTGSRAGYT
TRBV5-1	13	once	ASSDNAPSYNEQF
TRBV7-9	11	.	ASSPGPIYGYT
TRBV13	14	.	ASSLGAPTGDSPLH
TRBV4-2	14	once	ASSQVLPGEVGGYT
TRBV4-1	16	once	ASSQKTSGSFNTGELF
TRBV4-2	12	.	ASSLRQGNTEAF
TRBV19	13	.	ASKGGRNSNQPQH
TRBV6-1	13	.	ASSRLAGAADTQY
TRBV7-9	14	medium-sized	ASSLEFSDRPETQY
TRBV7-2	13	.	ASSLLDMGQETQY
TRBV7-9	10	.	ASSRRGYEQY
TRBV28	12	.	ASSGTGGYYGYT
TRBV18	14	.	ASLPPTGDKNTEAF
TRBV11-3	10	.	ASSSRHGELF
TRBV29-1	9	.	SVGDREAQH
TRBV15	14	few	ATSRDPGSYQETQY
TRBV6-5	10	.	ASSYKGEKLF
TRBV2	13	.	ASSERAGSTGELF
TRBV4-2	12	medium-sized	ASSPLGETYEQY
TRBV4-1	13	.	ASSQELAEFYEQY
TRBV11-2	14	.	ASSLGVGLTNEKLF
TRBV13	9	.	ASSLGGRQY
TRBV5-4	13	.	ASSLGAGGNQPQH
TRBV18	15	few	ASSPRRNRNTDNEQF
TRBV5-1	13	.	ASSLGTGGAYEQY
TRBV29-1	12	.	SAPTGWDGETQY
TRBV5-1	16	.	ASSPWGVSGTSSYEQY
TRBV27	11	once	ASSPLRGSPLH
TRBV2	12	few	ASSPGQKNQPQH
TRBV6-5	9	.	ASTAADTQY
TRBV5-4	14	few	ASRTLERLDYNEQF
TRBV6-5	11	.	ASSYQRDATQY
TRBV27	11	.	ASSLSTAHEQF
TRBV6-5	11	.	AIAGHLQETQY
TRBV2	11	few	ASSRGTQETQY
TRBV10-3	13	.	AISESGQGSYGYT
TRBV27	11	.	AGSFREGYEQY
TRBV27	17	.	ASSLRLFRTGKYNSPLH
TRBV7-9	12	.	ASSGSSIQETQY
TRBV11-3	13	.	ASSLDGATADTQY
TRBV29-1	11	.	SVERGGAYEQY
TRBV7-2	12	.	ASSLSLAGVEQF
TRBV6-6	11	.	ASSTGTSPSSF
TRBV11-3	13	.	ASSLRSTGYETQY
TRBV7-2	14	.	ASSRVAGGPGNEQF